One and the same sample provided the 2 T cell receptor beta chains below, sequenced in a study of cytomegalovirus exposure and HLA in healthy donors. PCR was performed using 60 Vbeta and 13 Jbeta primers. Sequencing was performed with immunoSEQ multiplex PCR; in TCRdb, only in-frame clones are kept and a portion is missing. This sample has 150,000 to 200,000 clones, with roughly 85% found just once. The source material was PBMCs. The receptors were gathered from a boy between 2 and 15 years old in good health and CMV-seronegative.

V and J are TRBV5-5 and TRBJ2-5; no clear D. Trimming left V 0 bases short and J 3 bases short, with 9 bases between. The CDR3 has 14 amino acids. CDR1 is SGHKS and CDR2 is YYEKEE in the germline V gene (reference sequence). As DNA, the CDR3 is TGTGCCAGCAGCTTGGTCGAGGTGAAAGAGACCCAGTACTTC. This translates into CASSLVEVKETQYF.

V and J are TRBV7-6 and TRBJ2-5; tentative D call: TRBD1 (5 bases). The CDR3 runs to 15 residues. Germline V gene lookup returns CDR1 SGHVS and CDR2 FNYEAQ. The germline V and J ends were trimmed by 1 base and 0 bases, with 9 bases remaining between them. Here the CDR3 reads CASSLGAGYQETQYF. The CDR3 nucleotides read TGTGCCAGCAGCTTAGGGGCAGGGTACCAAGAGACCCAGTACTTC.